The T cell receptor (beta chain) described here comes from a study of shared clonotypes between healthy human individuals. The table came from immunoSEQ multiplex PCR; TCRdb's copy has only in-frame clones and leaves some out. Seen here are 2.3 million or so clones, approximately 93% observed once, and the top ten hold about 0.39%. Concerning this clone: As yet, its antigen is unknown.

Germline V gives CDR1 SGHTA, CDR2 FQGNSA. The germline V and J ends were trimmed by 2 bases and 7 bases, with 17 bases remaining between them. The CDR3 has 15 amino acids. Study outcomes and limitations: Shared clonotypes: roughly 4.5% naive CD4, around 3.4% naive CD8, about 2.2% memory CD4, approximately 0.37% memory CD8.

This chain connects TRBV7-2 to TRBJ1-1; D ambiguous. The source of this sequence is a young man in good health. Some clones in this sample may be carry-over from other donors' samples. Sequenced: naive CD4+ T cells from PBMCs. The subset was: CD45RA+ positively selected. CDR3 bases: TGTGCCAGCAGCTTAAGGCGGGCAGACCGCGATGAAGCTTTCTTT. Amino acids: CASSLRRADRDEAFF.